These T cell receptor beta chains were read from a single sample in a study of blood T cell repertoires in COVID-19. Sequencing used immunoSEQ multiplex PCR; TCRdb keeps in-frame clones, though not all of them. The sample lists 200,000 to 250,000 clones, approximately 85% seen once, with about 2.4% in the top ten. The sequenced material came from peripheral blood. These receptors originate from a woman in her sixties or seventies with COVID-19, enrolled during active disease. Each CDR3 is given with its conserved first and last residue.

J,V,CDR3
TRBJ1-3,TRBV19,CASIPGFSGNTIYF
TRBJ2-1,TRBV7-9,CASSSPGFSSYNEQFF
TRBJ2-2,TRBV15,CATSRDARGGGTGELFF
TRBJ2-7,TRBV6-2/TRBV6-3,CASSGPGLPEHF
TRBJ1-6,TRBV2,CASSVRGRPRNSPLHF
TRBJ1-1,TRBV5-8,CASSFFRNQAFF
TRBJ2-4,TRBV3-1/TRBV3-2,CASSQAGTKNIQYF
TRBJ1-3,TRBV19,CASTDQAGSSGNTIYF
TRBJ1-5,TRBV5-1,CASSPQGANQPQHF
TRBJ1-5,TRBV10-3,CAISETGGGSNQPQHF
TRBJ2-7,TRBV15,CATSRAPGYEQYF
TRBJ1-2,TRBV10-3,CAISEPRQVANGYTF
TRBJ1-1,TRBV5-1,CASSLGWGQGARSTEAFF
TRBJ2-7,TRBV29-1,CSATRTGNYEQYF
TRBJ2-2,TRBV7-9,CASSLVSSVRTGELFF